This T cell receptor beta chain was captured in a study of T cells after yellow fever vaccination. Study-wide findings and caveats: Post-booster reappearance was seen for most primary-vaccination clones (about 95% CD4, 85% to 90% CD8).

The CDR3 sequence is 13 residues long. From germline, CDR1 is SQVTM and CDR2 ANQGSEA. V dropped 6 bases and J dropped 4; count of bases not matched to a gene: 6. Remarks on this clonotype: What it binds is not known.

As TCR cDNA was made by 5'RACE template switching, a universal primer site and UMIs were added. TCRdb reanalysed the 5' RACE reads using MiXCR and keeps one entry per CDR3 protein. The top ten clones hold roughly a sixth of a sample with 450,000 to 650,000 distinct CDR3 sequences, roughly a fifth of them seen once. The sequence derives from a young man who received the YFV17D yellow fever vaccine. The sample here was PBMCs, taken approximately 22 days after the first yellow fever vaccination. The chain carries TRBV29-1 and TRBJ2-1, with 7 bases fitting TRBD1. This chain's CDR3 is CSVDRDGYNEQFF. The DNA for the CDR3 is TGCAGCGTCGACAGGGACGGATACAATGAGCAGTTCTTC.